The 23 T cell receptor beta chains below come from one sample, sequenced in a study of shared clonotypes between healthy human individuals. TCRdb keeps only in-frame clones here, not all; method: immunoSEQ multiplex PCR. Of about 2.4 million clones in the sample, approximately 90% were seen once. Sample: naive CD4+ T cells sorted from blood. Noted subset: CD45RA+ positively selected. Receptor source: a man aged 18 to 35 in good health.

Only a few counts were recorded for this clone. CDR3 in amino acids: CASGTPPREGSTEAFF. DNA for the CDR3: TGTGCCAGCGGAACACCACCTCGAGAGGGTAGCACTGAAGCTTTCTTT. V gene TRBV19 combines with J gene TRBJ1-1; D call uncertain. Trimming shortened V by 9 bases and J by 4 bases, and 24 bases separated the two germline ends. CDR1 LNHDA and CDR2 SQIVND come from the germline V gene (reference sequence). This CDR3 region has 16 residues.

The genes are TRBV18 and TRBJ1-2; D remains ambiguous. The length of the CDR3 is 15 residues. Per germline, CDR1 KGHSH and CDR2 LQKENI. The V gene lost 0 bases and the J gene lost 0 bases, with 8 bases spanning the gap. CDR3 protein: CASSPPSGANYGYTF. The CDR3 DNA follows: TGTGCCAGCTCACCACCCTCCGGGGCTAACTATGGCTACACCTTC.

This clone was picked up a small number of times. The chain links TRBV4-2 to TRBJ1-6, with 7 bases lining up with TRBD1. Germline lookup yields CDR1 LGHNA and CDR2 YNFKEQ. Trimming cost V 2 bases and J 10 bases; bases outside gene matches: 8. This CDR3 is built from 15 residues. The CDR3 bases are TGTGCCAGCAGCCAACCCGACAGGGTAGGATCACCCCTCCACTTT. Protein: CASSQPDRVGSPLHF.

Of note for this clone: At the DNA level, this CDR3 is encoded by other sequences in the same sample as well. The chain is built from TRBV28 and TRBJ2-7; TRBD1 agrees at 7 bases. V lost 3 bases to trimming and J lost 0 bases; unmatched junction nucleotides: 2. This CDR3 comprises 14 residues. CDR1 is MDHEN, CDR2 SYDVKM, per germline. CDR3 region: CASSFTGASYEQYF. The CDR3 DNA reads as TGTGCCAGCAGTTTTACAGGGGCCTCCTACGAGCAGTACTTC.

V gene TRBV7-2 combines with J gene TRBJ2-7; TRBD2 matches at 9 bases. The CDR3 extends over 15 amino acids. V shed 1 base, J shed 3 bases, and the junction held 4 bases outside the gene matches. The germline CDR1 and CDR2 sequences are SGHTA and FQGNSA. The CDR3: CASSLGGLAFYEQYF. CDR3 nucleotides: TGTGCCAGCAGCTTAGGTGGACTAGCGTTCTACGAGCAGTACTTC.

This clone showed up just once. The V and J genes are TRBV9 and TRBJ2-6; no clear D. Germline V gives CDR1 SGDLS, CDR2 YYNGEE. CDR3 length equals 14 residues. V lost 0 bases, J lost 4 bases, and 5 bases lay in between. The DNA of the CDR3 is TGTGCCAGCAGCGTAGTGACCGGGGCCAACGTCCTGACTTTC. This translates into CASSVVTGANVLTF.

The J gene is TRBJ1-5, the V gene TRBV4-3; D uncertain. The V gene lost 1 base and the J gene lost 0 bases, with 7 bases spanning the gap. This CDR3 contains 15 residues. Germline V lookup: CDR1 LGHNA, CDR2 YSLEER. This CDR3 reads CASSQGVNSNQPQHF. The CDR3 DNA follows: TGCGCCAGCAGCCAAGGAGTAAATAGCAATCAGCCCCAGCATTTT.

This chain links TRBV5-4 with TRBJ2-7; D perhaps matches TRBD1 (6 bases). Trimming shortened V by 0 bases and J by 5 bases, and 15 bases separated the two germline ends. The CDR3 runs 15 residues. Germline V CDR1 and CDR2: SGHNT, YYREEE (reference sequence). The CDR3 is CASSLDGNRADEQYF. The CDR3 nucleotides are TGTGCCAGCAGCTTGGATGGGAACAGGGCCGACGAGCAGTACTTC. Supplemented by reference TRBV5-4 and TRBJ2-7, the full variable domain reads ETGVTQSPTHLIKTRGQQVTLRCSSQSGHNTVSWYQQALGQGPQFIFQYYREEENGRGNFPPRFSGLQFPNYSSELNVNALELDDSALYLCASSLDGNRADEQYFGPGTRLTVT.

The V call is TRBV6-7, the J call TRBJ1-6, with 8 positions matching TRBD1. TRBV6-7 falls under the ORF class, with uncertain function. Trimming took 8 bases from V and 9 from J; bases not matched to a gene: 21. This CDR3 is 18 amino acids long. The CDR3 here is CASLWIEATGDASSPLHF. As DNA, the CDR3 is TGTGCCAGCTTGTGGATCGAAGCGACAGGGGATGCAAGTTCACCCCTCCACTTT.

The chain carries TRBV30 and TRBJ2-7; tentatively, D is TRBD1 or TRBD2 (5 bases each). Germline V gene sequence: CDR1 GTSNPN, CDR2 SVGIG (reference sequence). This CDR3 region has 12 residues. V dropped 5 bases and J dropped 5 bases, with 13 bases sitting between them. CDR3: CAWAPLGDEQYF. The CDR3 nucleotides read TGTGCCTGGGCTCCATTGGGGGACGAGCAGTACTTC.

On this clone itself: The conserved closing phenylalanine or tryptophan is absent in this CDR3, likely reflecting a read error. The chain carries TRBV30 and TRBJ1-2, with 8 bases fitting TRBD1. V shed 2 bases, J shed 8 bases, and the junction held 10 bases outside the gene matches. Germline assignment: CDR1 GTSNPN and CDR2 SVGIG (reference sequence). The CDR3 is made up of 14 amino acids. The CDR3 loop reads CAWSPLPGGKGYTS. The CDR3 DNA follows: TGTGCCTGGAGTCCCCTCCCAGGGGGCAAAGGCTACACCTCC.

This sequence joins TRBV11-2 and TRBJ2-2; tentatively, D is TRBD1 (6 bases). V was clipped by 4 bases and J by 5 bases, with 14 bases between them. Per the germline V gene, CDR1 is SGHAT and CDR2 is FQNNGV. The CDR3 is made up of 15 amino acids. The DNA of the CDR3 is TGTGCCAGCAGCTCCAACAGGGTACGGACCGGGGAGCTGTTTTTT. It translates to CASSSNRVRTGELFF. The whole variable domain, remainder taken from reference TRBV11-2 and TRBJ2-2, is EAGVAQSPRYKIIEKRQSVAFWCNPISGHATLYWYQQILGQGPKLLIQFQNNGVVDDSQLPKDRFSAERLKGVDSTLKIQPAKLEDSAVYLCASSSNRVRTGELFFGEGSRLTVL.

The chain combines TRBV7-2 with TRBJ2-1, with TRBD2 matching over 7 bases. Trimming took 5 bases from V and 7 from J; bases not matched to a gene: 14. The CDR3 has 16 amino acids. Germline V CDR1 and CDR2: SGHTA, FQGNSA. In DNA form, the CDR3 reads TGTGCCAGCAGCACAGTTATAGGACTAGGGGATAATGAGCAGTTCTTC. Its protein product is CASSTVIGLGDNEQFF.

The rearrangement uses TRBV25-1 and TRBJ1-5; tentative D call: TRBD1 (6 bases). Per the germline V gene, CDR1 is MGHDK and CDR2 is SYGVNS. The CDR3 is made up of 17 amino acids. CDR3 amino acids: CATLRAGEANSNQPQHF. CDR3 coding DNA: TGTGCGACATTGAGGGCAGGGGAAGCTAATAGCAATCAGCCCCAGCATTTT.

The chain uses TRBV5-1 and TRBJ2-3; no reliable D call. V lost 5 bases and J 0 bases, leaving 10 bases between the germline ends. There are 14 residues in the CDR3. The germline gives CDR1 SGHRS, CDR2 YFSETQ. CDR3 sequence: CASSFLGSTDTQYF. CDR3 in DNA: TGCGCCAGCAGTTTTTTGGGCAGCACAGATACGCAGTATTTT. Full variable domain (missing parts from reference TRBV5-1 and TRBJ2-3): KAGVTQTPRYLIKTRGQQVTLSCSPISGHRSVSWYQQTPGQGLQFLFEYFSETQRNKGNFPGRFSGRQFSNSRSEMNVSTLELGDSALYLCASSFLGSTDTQYFGPGTRLTVL.

The chain carries TRBV5-1 and TRBJ2-2; D remains unclear. This CDR3 spans 15 amino acids. The ends were cut back, 2 bases at V and 2 bases at J, with 10 bases in the middle. The V gene's germline CDR1 is SGHRS and CDR2 YFSETQ. The CDR3 sequence is CASSFSATNTGELFF. In DNA, the CDR3 is TGCGCCAGCAGCTTCTCGGCCACAAACACCGGGGAGCTGTTTTTT.

The rearrangement links TRBV4-1 to TRBJ2-7; 7 bases align to TRBD1. The junction had 10 bases not matched to a gene; V was cut back by 3 bases and J by 5 bases. Germline values: CDR1 MGHRA, CDR2 YSYEKL. The CDR3 extends over 15 amino acids. This CDR3 is CASSHPDRDLNEQYF. CDR3 sequence (DNA): TGCGCCAGCAGCCACCCTGACAGGGACCTCAACGAGCAGTACTTC.

A note on this clone: Other DNA sequences within the sample encode an identical CDR3. This chain links TRBV2 with TRBJ2-7; TRBD1 might be the D (6 bases). The CDR3 runs to 15 residues. Trimming cost V 8 bases and J 3 bases, with 20 bases left between them. Germline V CDR1 and CDR2: SNHLY, FYNNEI. Here the CDR3 reads CASLPETGYSYEQYF. The CDR3 nucleotides read TGTGCCAGCCTTCCCGAAACAGGGTATAGCTACGAGCAGTACTTC.

This clone was detected only a few times. The chain has TRBV20-1 and TRBJ1-1; tentative D call: TRBD1 (5 bases). Between the trimmed V and J ends, which lost 3 bases and 6 bases, there was a span of 8 bases. In germline, CDR1 is DFQATT, CDR2 SNEGSKA (reference sequence). The CDR3 has 11 residues. CDR3 bases: TGCAGTGCTAGCAGGGAAGCTGAAGCTTTCTTT. It encodes CSASREAEAFF.

This rearrangement joins TRBV4-3 to TRBJ2-1, with a possible D match to TRBD2 (6 bases). V was shortened by 1 base and J by 8 bases, with 15 bases between the two germline ends. Germline V gene sequence: CDR1 LGHNA, CDR2 YSLEER. There are 15 residues in the CDR3. The CDR3 nucleotides read TGCGCCAGCAGCCAAGGGGACTCACTCAGGGATGAGCAGTTCTTC. Protein product: CASSQGDSLRDEQFF.

The rearrangement links TRBV7-2 to TRBJ1-1, with D maybe TRBD1 (6 bases). Between the trimmed V and J ends, which lost 4 bases and 10 bases, there was a span of 16 bases. Germline CDR1 reads SGHTA; CDR2 reads FQGNSA. CDR3 length equals 13 residues. The CDR3 DNA is TGTGCCAGCAGCTCAGGGGCCCGGGTCGGAGCTTTCTTT. Translation: CASSSGARVGAFF.

The chain employs TRBV19 and TRBJ2-5; tentatively, D is TRBD2 (5 bases). Germline CDR1 and CDR2: LNHDA and SQIVND (reference sequence). The CDR3 is made up of 15 amino acids. V lost 2 bases and J 2 bases, leaving 12 bases between the germline ends. CDR3 coding DNA: TGTGCCAGTAGTATACCAGCTGGGAGTCAAGAGACCCAGTACTTC. Translation: CASSIPAGSQETQYF.

This clone appeared a single time. The rearrangement links TRBV7-9 to TRBJ1-1; 7 bases fit TRBD1. The CDR3 spans 15 residues. Trimming removed 5 bases from V and 3 bases from J; junction bases left unmatched: 9. Germline V CDR1 and CDR2: SEHNR, FQNEAQ (reference sequence). CDR3 amino acids: CASSISQGHDTEAFF. Here the CDR3 DNA reads TGTGCCAGCAGCATCTCACAGGGGCACGACACTGAAGCTTTCTTT. Filled out from reference TRBV7-9 and TRBJ1-1, the complete variable domain reads DTGVSQNPRHKITKRGQNVTFRCDPISEHNRLYWYRQTLGQGPEFLTYFQNEAQLEKSRLLSDRFSAERPKGSFSTLEIQRTEQGDSAMYLCASSISQGHDTEAFFGQGTRLTVV.